A single sample gave rise to the 13 T cell receptor beta chains below, sequenced in a study of beta chain features in type 1 diabetes. Sequencing targeted expressed TCRB transcripts, as all isolated RNA had been reverse transcribed. Here immunoSEQ multiplex PCR was the method, and the copy in TCRdb shows in-frame clones only, minus some. The table shows about 360,000 clones, with 10% to 15% occurring only once. Specimen: naive CD4+ T cells from blood. The receptors were gathered from a man younger than 30 in good health.

This clone came up a few times. The chain recombines TRBV2 with TRBJ2-6, with D tentatively TRBD1 (6 bases). Germline CDR1 SNHLY, CDR2 FYNNEI. V was pared by 5 bases and J by 1 base, with 12 bases between. This CDR3 has 16 residues. The CDR3 DNA is TGTGCCAGCAGTAAAGGACAGTTTTCTGGGGCCAACGTCCTGACTTTC. Translation: CASSKGQFSGANVLTF.

This sequence joins TRBV7-9 and TRBJ2-7, with 7 bases that match TRBD1. The germline V gene encodes CDR1 SEHNR and CDR2 FQNEAQ (reference sequence). Unmatched junction bases numbered 9, after V lost 5 bases and J lost 2 bases. There are 15 residues in the CDR3. CDR3 bases: TGTGCCAGCAGCCGACCAGGGACAGTTCCCTACGAGCAGTACTTC. Translated, it gives CASSRPGTVPYEQYF.

This clone turned up a few times. The chain combines TRBV7-3 with TRBJ1-1; D perhaps matches TRBD1 (5 bases). V lost 5 bases to trimming and J lost 2 bases, with 9 bases between them. The CDR3 is 13 residues long. CDR1 is SGHTA and CDR2 is FQGTGA in the germline V gene. CDR3 DNA sequence: TGTGCCAGCAGCCAGGACACCAACACTGAAGCTTTCTTT. Its translation: CASSQDTNTEAFF.

The chain uses TRBV6-5 and TRBJ1-2, with D perhaps matching TRBD1 (6 bases). CDR1 is MNHEY and CDR2 is SVGAGI in the germline V gene. Trimming removed 6 bases from V and 5 bases from J, with 16 bases in between. CDR3 length: 14 residues. CDR3 in amino acids: CASSLRQASYGYTF. CDR3 coding DNA: TGTGCCAGCAGCCTACGACAGGCCAGTTATGGCTACACCTTC.

V gene TRBV30 combines with J gene TRBJ2-2; D is unresolved. The V end lost 2 bases, the J end lost 7 bases, and 5 bases lay between the germline ends. The CDR3 runs to 11 residues. Germline V gene sequence: CDR1 GTSNPN, CDR2 SVGIG (reference sequence). The CDR3 region is CAWSPYGELFF. The CDR3 coding sequence is TGTGCCTGGAGTCCCTACGGGGAGCTGTTTTTT.

This clone was seen more than once but under ten times. CDR3 residues: CASSSLRQEYGYTF. CDR3 sequence (DNA): TGTGCCAGCAGTTCCCTTCGACAGGAATATGGCTACACCTTC. The genes are TRBV27 and TRBJ1-2; possibly TRBD1 for D (6 bases). V was cut by 4 bases and J by 5 bases, with 14 bases left in between. The CDR3 loop spans 14 amino acids. CDR1 is MNHEY, CDR2 SMNVEV, per germline (reference sequence).

This clone was recorded a few times. In nucleotides, the CDR3 is TGCGCCAGCTGGGACAGAGGGACCGGGGAGCTGTTTTTT. Protein: CASWDRGTGELFF. The V call is TRBV5-1, the J call TRBJ2-2, with TRBD1 identical over 7 bases. Per germline, CDR1 SGHRS and CDR2 YFSETQ. With V trimmed by 7 bases and J by 5 bases, 5 bases remained unmatched. This CDR3 comprises 13 residues.

This clone was seen more than once but under ten times. CDR3 in DNA: TGTGCCAGCAGCCCGGGACTAGGGCCCTACGAGCAGTACTTC. Translating gives CASSPGLGPYEQYF. The chain recombines TRBV7-9 with TRBJ2-7, with 8 bases aligning to TRBD2. The CDR3 is made up of 14 amino acids. Trimming took 5 bases from V and 2 from J; bases not matched to a gene: 5. Germline V gives CDR1 SEHNR, CDR2 FQNEAQ (reference sequence).

The rearrangement uses TRBV7-2 and TRBJ2-1, with 8 bases matching TRBD1. The J segment lost 5 bases and the V segment lost 7 bases, leaving 4 bases of the junction unmatched. The CDR3 extends over 13 amino acids. CDR1 is SGHTA and CDR2 is FQGNSA in the germline V gene. CDR3 nucleotide sequence: TGTGCCAGCACCCCGGACAGGGACAATGAGCAGTTCTTC. Encoded protein: CASTPDRDNEQFF.

Comment on this clone: Other DNA sequences within the sample encode an identical CDR3. The genes are TRBV5-1 and TRBJ1-1; 9 bases align to TRBD1. This CDR3 is built from 14 residues. Germline CDR1 SGHRS, CDR2 YFSETQ. With V trimmed by 4 bases and J by 1 base, 2 bases remained unmatched. The CDR3 loop is CASSLTGGNTEAFF. Written as DNA, the CDR3 is TGCGCCAGCAGCCTGACAGGGGGGAACACTGAAGCTTTCTTT.

This clone was observed a handful of times. The chain couples TRBV18 to TRBJ2-3; TRBD1 aligns across 8 bases. V dropped 6 bases and J dropped 0; count of bases not matched to a gene: 5. Germline CDR1 reads KGHSH; CDR2 reads LQKENI. CDR3 length: 15 amino acids. This CDR3 reads CASSTRDRSTDTQYF. CDR3 coding DNA: TGTGCCAGCTCTACCAGGGACAGGAGCACAGATACGCAGTATTTT.

This clone has just a few counts. V usage is TRBV4-3 and J usage is TRBJ2-7, with 8 bases matching TRBD2. The ends lost 2 bases at V and 2 bases at J; junction bases unmatched: 14. This CDR3 has 18 residues. In germline, CDR1 is LGHNA, CDR2 YSLEER. The CDR3 is CASSQSGGWRGAAYEQYF. In nucleotides, the CDR3 is TGCGCCAGCAGCCAATCGGGTGGATGGCGGGGGGCCGCCTACGAGCAGTACTTC.

This sequence joins TRBV6-6 and TRBJ1-2; D is unresolved. Germline V gives CDR1 MNHNY, CDR2 SVGAGI (reference sequence). The CDR3 is made up of 13 amino acids. The germline V and J ends were trimmed by 6 bases and 8 bases, with 16 bases remaining between them. The CDR3 region is CASSQTLSWGYTF. The CDR3 nucleotides are TGTGCCAGCAGCCAGACACTCTCCTGGGGCTACACCTTC.